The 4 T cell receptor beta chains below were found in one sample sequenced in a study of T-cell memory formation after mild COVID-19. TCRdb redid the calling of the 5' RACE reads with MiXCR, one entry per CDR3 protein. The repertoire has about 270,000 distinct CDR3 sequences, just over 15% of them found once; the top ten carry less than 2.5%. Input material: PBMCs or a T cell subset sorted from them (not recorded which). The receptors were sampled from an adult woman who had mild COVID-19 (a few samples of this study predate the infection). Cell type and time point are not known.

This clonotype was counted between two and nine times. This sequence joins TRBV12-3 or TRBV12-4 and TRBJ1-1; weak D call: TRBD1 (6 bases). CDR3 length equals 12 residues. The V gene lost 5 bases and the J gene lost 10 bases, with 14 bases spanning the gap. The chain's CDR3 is CASSPQGFAAFF. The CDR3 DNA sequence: TGTGCCAGCAGTCCACAGGGATTCGCAGCTTTCTTT.

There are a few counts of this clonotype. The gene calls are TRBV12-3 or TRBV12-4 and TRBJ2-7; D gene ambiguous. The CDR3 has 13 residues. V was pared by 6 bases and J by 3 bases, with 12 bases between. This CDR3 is CASSVQTSYEQYF. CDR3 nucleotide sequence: TGTGCCAGCAGCGTGCAGACCAGCTACGAGCAGTACTTC.

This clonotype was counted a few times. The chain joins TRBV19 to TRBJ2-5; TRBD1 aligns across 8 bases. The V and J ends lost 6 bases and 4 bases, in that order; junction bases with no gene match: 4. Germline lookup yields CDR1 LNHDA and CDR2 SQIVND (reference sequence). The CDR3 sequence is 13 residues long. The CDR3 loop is CASSLRGRETQYF. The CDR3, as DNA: TGTGCCAGTAGCCTCAGGGGGCGAGAGACCCAGTACTTC.

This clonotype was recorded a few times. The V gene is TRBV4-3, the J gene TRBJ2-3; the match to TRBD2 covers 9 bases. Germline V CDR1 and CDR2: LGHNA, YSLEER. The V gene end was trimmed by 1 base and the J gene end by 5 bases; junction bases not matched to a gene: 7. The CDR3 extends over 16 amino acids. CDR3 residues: CASSQAPGLAGDTQYF. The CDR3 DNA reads TGCGCCAGCAGCCAAGCTCCGGGACTAGCTGGAGATACGCAGTATTTT.